This T cell receptor (beta chain) was captured by sequencing in a study of blood T cells in healthy people across ages. This CDR3 contains 15 residues. To note about this clonotype: A much larger clonotype is one base distant, so this may be a read error. Here the CDR3 omits its conserved ending phenylalanine or tryptophan, so a read error is the likely source.

Alongside a J-beta primer mix, a sample-barcoded 5' primer served in a second PCR lasting roughly 6 to 11 cycles. Tagging of each cDNA molecule was performed by a template-switch adaptor with 12 random nucleotides. TCRdb reprocessed the 5' RACE reads via MiXCR and lists one record per CDR3 protein. There are around 800,000 distinct CDR3 sequences in the sample; more than 35% occur only once, and about a sixth lies in the top ten. The sample taken for sequencing was blood. The chain has TRBV12-3 or TRBV12-4 and TRBJ2-5, with 11 nucleotides matching TRBD1. Matching the DNA end better, TRBJ2-7 makes the J call doubtful. The TCR originated in a man of 80 years or more in good health. CDR3 sequence: CASSPRTGGLNEQYY. The DNA of the CDR3 is TGTGCCAGCAGTCCGAGGACAGGGGGCCTTAACGAGCAGTACTAC.